This T cell receptor beta chain was documented in a study of T cells in Graves' hyperthyroidism and ophthalmopathy. The CDR3 is made up of 17 amino acids. Germline CDR1 ENHRY, CDR2 SYGVKD. Germline trimming cut 0 bases from V and 2 bases from J; bases unmatched to any gene: 4. RNA transcripts gave rise to amplified TCR beta CDR3 regions. The TCR CDR3 was amplified in a first-round RT-PCR using the HTBI primer set. MiXCR was run by TCRdb on the multiplex PCR reads, yielding one entry per CDR3 protein. This sample carries around 690,000 distinct CDR3 sequences, around a sixth of them seen once, and the ten largest clones take roughly 16%. Among the patients, aged 18 to 65, hyperthyroidism was newly diagnosed and had lasted under 2 months. Diagnosing involved the use of clinical symptoms, serum thyroxine and TRAb, thyroid ultrasound and orbital computed tomography. For this clonotype: Its antigen is not identified.

Study results and caveats: A 13 V-J signature model discriminated ophthalmopathy versus stable hyperthyroidism. Peripheral blood also featured most of the thyroid clonotypes expanded above 0.001.

This chain connects TRBV10-3 to TRBJ2-1; 10 nucleotides align to TRBD1. This receptor was taken from a man aged 50 to 60 with Graves' hyperthyroidism. Sequencing input: blood. DNA of the CDR3: TGTGCCATCAGTGAGTCTATGGGACAGGGGACCTACAATGAGCAGTTCTTC. Encoded protein: CAISESMGQGTYNEQFF.